Presented here are 18 T cell receptor beta chains from one specimen sequenced in a study of T cell responses to AZD1222 COVID-19 vaccine. Measured with immunoSEQ multiplex PCR; TCRdb has only the in-frame clones, and not every one. The table shows about 130,000 clones, with over 90% occurring only once. Here the sequenced sample was peripheral blood, taken on day 0 of AZD1222 vaccination. The origin of the receptors is an adult in good health.

This clone was counted once. The CDR3 coding sequence is TGTGCCAGCAGCTTACAGGGGAGATCAGTCTACACCTTC. Residues: CASSLQGRSVYTF. The genes are TRBV7-9 and TRBJ1-2, with D possibly matching TRBD1 (6 bases). The germline V and J ends were trimmed by 2 bases and 10 bases, with 14 bases remaining between them. The CDR3 extends over 13 amino acids. CDR1 is SEHNR, CDR2 FQNEAQ, per germline (reference sequence).

V and J are TRBV30 and TRBJ2-3; D may match TRBD1 or TRBD2 (5 bases each). Germline loops: CDR1 GTSNPN, CDR2 SVGIG (reference sequence). V lost 4 bases and J 5 bases, leaving 13 bases between the germline ends. The CDR3 spans 13 residues. CDR3 in DNA: TGTGCCTGGAACCTAGGGGCGGGAGATACGCAGTATTTT. Protein sequence: CAWNLGAGDTQYF. The whole variable domain, remainder taken from reference TRBV30 and TRBJ2-3, is SQTIHQWPATLVQPVGSPLSLECTVEGTSNPNLYWYRQAAGRGLQLLFYSVGIGQISSEVPQNLSASRPQDRQFILSSKKLLLSDSGFYLCAWNLGAGDTQYFGPGTRLTVL.

The J gene is TRBJ1-2, the V gene TRBV5-4, with a weak D call TRBD1 (5 bases). The CDR3 is made up of 12 amino acids. Between the trimmed V and J ends, which lost 4 bases and 5 bases, there was a span of 9 bases. CDR1 is SGHNT and CDR2 is YYREEE in the germline V gene (reference sequence). The CDR3 nucleotides read TGTGCCAGCAGCGCTGACAGTTATGGCTACACCTTC. This sequence encodes CASSADSYGYTF.

The chain combines TRBV5-1 with TRBJ1-1; D possibly corresponds to TRBD1 (5 bases). V was trimmed by 3 bases and J by 1 base, leaving 10 bases between them. Germline V gene sequence: CDR1 SGHRS, CDR2 YFSETQ. The CDR3 covers 14 residues. CDR3 region: CASSSGRGNTEAFF. DNA of the CDR3: TGCGCCAGCAGCTCAGGGAGGGGGAACACTGAAGCTTTCTTT.

The chain has TRBV21-1 and TRBJ2-2; the D call of TRBD2 is as the table states it, not checked on the DNA. TRBV21-1 counts as a pseudogene. The CDR3 extends over 17 amino acids. CDR3 nucleotides: TGTGCCAGCAGCAAAAGGAAGGCGGGGTCGCAGGGAGGGGAGCTGTTTTTT. It specifies CASSKRKAGSQGGELFF.

The chain uses TRBV6-1 and TRBJ2-3; 10 bases are a match to TRBD2. From germline, CDR1 is MNHNS and CDR2 SASEGT. The V segment lost 2 bases and the J segment 1 base; nucleotides outside the gene matches: 6. The CDR3 totals 17 residues. CDR3 region: CASSETPLAGGTDTQYF. In nucleotides, the CDR3 is TGTGCCAGCAGTGAAACACCTCTAGCGGGAGGCACAGATACGCAGTATTTT.

The V and J genes are TRBV5-4 and TRBJ2-3; no definite D call. Trimming stripped 4 bases from V and 0 bases from J, with 9 bases between. Looked up from germline, CDR1 is SGHNT and CDR2 is YYREEE (reference sequence). This CDR3 has 14 residues. CDR3 sequence: CASSNPRSTDTQYF. The CDR3 nucleotides read TGTGCCAGCAGCAACCCCCGTAGCACAGATACGCAGTATTTT.

This chain links TRBV19 with TRBJ1-6; D possibly corresponds to TRBD1 (6 bases). Trimming left V 7 bases short and J 5 bases short, with 12 bases between. CDR1 and CDR2 (germline): LNHDA, SQIVND (reference sequence). The CDR3 spans 14 residues. CDR3 sequence reads: CASTVQGNNSPLHF. The CDR3 DNA sequence: TGTGCCAGTACCGTACAGGGAAATAATTCACCCCTCCACTTT.

This chain joins TRBV5-4 and TRBJ1-6; 7 bases fit TRBD1. V lost 0 bases to trimming and J lost 7 bases; unmatched junction nucleotides: 7. The CDR3 loop spans 16 amino acids. Germline values: CDR1 SGHNT, CDR2 YYREEE (reference sequence). CDR3 region: CASSLESVRGNSPLHF. CDR3 DNA sequence: TGTGCCAGCAGCTTGGAAAGTGTCAGGGGGAATTCACCCCTCCACTTT. Filled out from reference TRBV5-4 and TRBJ1-6, the complete variable domain reads ETGVTQSPTHLIKTRGQQVTLRCSSQSGHNTVSWYQQALGQGPQFIFQYYREEENGRGNFPPRFSGLQFPNYSSELNVNALELDDSALYLCASSLESVRGNSPLHFGNGTRLTVT.

V usage is TRBV5-1 and J usage is TRBJ1-1, with a tentative D call TRBD1 (6 bases). The CDR3 length is 15 residues. V lost 2 bases and J 2 bases, leaving 13 bases between the germline ends. Germline CDR1 reads SGHRS; CDR2 reads YFSETQ. The CDR3 bases are TGCGCCAGCAGCTTAATGGGACACCGTAACACTGAAGCTTTCTTT. It encodes CASSLMGHRNTEAFF. Variable domain in full (rest from reference TRBV5-1 and TRBJ1-1): KAGVTQTPRYLIKTRGQQVTLSCSPISGHRSVSWYQQTPGQGLQFLFEYFSETQRNKGNFPGRFSGRQFSNSRSEMNVSTLELGDSALYLCASSLMGHRNTEAFFGQGTRLTVV.

This chain joins TRBV19 and TRBJ2-5; no firm D call. This CDR3 comprises 13 residues. Per the germline V gene, CDR1 is LNHDA and CDR2 is SQIVND (reference sequence). Trimming cost V 1 base and J 5 bases, with 8 bases left between them. The CDR3 region has the DNA TGTGCCAGTAGTATAGTGGTGCAGGAGACCCAGTACTTC. This translates into CASSIVVQETQYF.

The CDR3 protein is CASSPPGVSGANVLTF. The DNA of the CDR3 is TGTGCCAGCAGCCCTCCAGGGGTCTCTGGGGCCAACGTCCTGACTTTC. The chain couples TRBV5-6 to TRBJ2-6; D may be TRBD1 (6 bases). There are 16 residues in the CDR3. Trimming pared 4 bases from V and 0 bases from J, leaving 11 bases between. Germline V gives CDR1 SGHDT, CDR2 YYEEEE. The full variable domain, with the rest looked up from reference TRBV5-6 and TRBJ2-6, is DAGVTQSPTHLIKTRGQQVTLRCSPKSGHDTVSWYQQALGQGPQFIFQYYEEEERQRGNFPDRFSGHQFPNYSSELNVNALLLGDSALYLCASSPPGVSGANVLTFGAGSRLTVL.

The chain has TRBV11-3 and TRBJ2-1, with D unclear. The CDR3 runs 13 residues. CDR1 SGHNT and CDR2 YENEEA come from the germline V gene. V was pared by 5 bases and J by 9 bases, with 14 bases between. The CDR3 sequence: CASSNLGSSEQFF. CDR3 coding DNA: TGTGCCAGCAGCAACTTGGGTAGCAGTGAGCAGTTCTTC.

The chain carries TRBV5-5 and TRBJ2-6; D is uncertain. Germline CDR1 and CDR2: SGHKS and YYEKEE (reference sequence). The CDR3 extends over 15 amino acids. V was trimmed by 4 bases and J by 0 bases, leaving 8 bases between them. CDR3 DNA sequence: TGTGCCAGCAGCAAATTTCTCTCTGGGGCCAACGTCCTGACTTTC. Translated: CASSKFLSGANVLTF.

V gene TRBV7-8 combines with J gene TRBJ1-3; TRBD1 is a possible D gene (5 bases). Germline V gene lookup returns CDR1 SGHVS and CDR2 FQNEAQ. V was shortened by 3 bases and J by 1 base, with 7 bases between the two germline ends. The CDR3 extends over 14 amino acids. The CDR3 region has the DNA TGTGCCAGCAGCTTTGGGACTTCTGGAAACACCATATATTTT. Protein: CASSFGTSGNTIYF.

This chain uses TRBV3-1 (or the pseudogene TRBV3-2) with TRBJ1-5, with 8 bases that match TRBD1. This CDR3 comprises 14 residues. CDR1 and CDR2 from the germline V gene are LGHDT and YNNKEL (reference sequence). V lost 1 base, J lost 5 bases, and 1 base stayed unmatched. The CDR3 region is CASSQGTGYQPQHF. The CDR3 nucleotides read TGTGCCAGCAGCCAAGGGACAGGGTATCAGCCCCAGCATTTT.

The rearrangement uses TRBV5-1 and TRBJ1-1, with D hard to call. The CDR3 runs 15 residues. Per germline, CDR1 SGHRS and CDR2 YFSETQ. Between the trimmed V and J ends, which lost 0 bases and 2 bases, there was a span of 11 bases. The CDR3 region is CASSLAPGGNTEAFF. DNA for the CDR3: TGCGCCAGCAGCTTGGCGCCAGGAGGAAACACTGAAGCTTTCTTT.

The rearrangement links TRBV7-9 to TRBJ2-7; D possibly corresponds to TRBD2 (5 bases). The germline gives CDR1 SEHNR, CDR2 FQNEAQ (reference sequence). The CDR3 is 15 amino acids. Trimming cost V 1 base and J 7 bases, with 17 bases left between them. CDR3 in DNA: TGTGCCAGCAGCTTAGGGCTCGGACTCCAGGAGGAGCAGTACTTC. Its protein is CASSLGLGLQEEQYF.